This T cell receptor beta chain is drawn from a study of CD8 T cells in ankylosing spondylitis. Germline-derived CDR1 and CDR2 are MNHEY and SVGEGT. The CDR3 runs to 14 residues. Trimming removed 2 bases at V and 6 bases at J, with 11 bases between. Of note for this clonotype: Its antigen is unknown.

Study-wide results and caveats: What appeared characteristic of ankylosing spondylitis blood was a TCR beta motif of seven to nine highly homologous variants. Peripheral blood samples showed relatively rare disease-linked clones, and these clones were CD8+.

5'-RACE, quantitative and with molecular barcodes, yielded the TCR beta libraries. In TCRdb, the 5' RACE reads were re-called with MiXCR into one record per CDR3 protein. Of fewer than 200,000 distinct CDR3 sequences in the sample, around a tenth were seen once. Sequences were obtained from blood, either unsorted or a sorted T cell fraction (not recorded which). This TCR was sampled from a female donor with ankylosing spondylitis or in good health (not recorded which). The rearrangement uses TRBV6-2 or TRBV6-3 and TRBJ2-1, with a possible D match to TRBD2 (5 bases). The CDR3 sequence is CASSYDLAPNEQFF. DNA for the CDR3: TGTGCCAGCAGTTACGACCTAGCACCCAATGAGCAGTTCTTC.